This T cell receptor (beta chain) stems from a study of blood T cell repertoires in COVID-19. TCRdb's table, derived via immunoSEQ multiplex PCR, lists solely in-frame clones and lacks some. This table holds around 240,000 clones, approximately 83% found once. CDR3 length: 15 residues. From germline, CDR1 is KGHSH and CDR2 LQKENI. Trimming left V 3 bases short and J 1 base short, with 7 bases between. The chain links TRBV18 to TRBJ2-6; D is undetermined. Sequencing was performed on peripheral blood. This receptor was taken from a woman in her twenties or thirties who had recovered from COVID-19. The CDR3, as DNA: TGTGCCAGCTCACCGTTAGTGTCTGGGGCCAACGTCCTGACTTTC. Its translation is CASSPLVSGANVLTF.